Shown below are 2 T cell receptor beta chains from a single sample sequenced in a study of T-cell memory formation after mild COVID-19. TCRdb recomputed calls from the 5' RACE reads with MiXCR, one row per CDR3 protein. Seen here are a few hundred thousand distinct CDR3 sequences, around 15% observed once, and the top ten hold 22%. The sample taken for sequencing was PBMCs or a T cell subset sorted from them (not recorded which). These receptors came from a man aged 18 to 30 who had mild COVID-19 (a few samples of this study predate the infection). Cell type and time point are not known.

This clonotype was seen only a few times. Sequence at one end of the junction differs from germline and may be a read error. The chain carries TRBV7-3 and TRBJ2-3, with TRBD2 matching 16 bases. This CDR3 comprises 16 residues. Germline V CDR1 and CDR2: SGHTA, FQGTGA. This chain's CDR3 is CASSTGTSGGAETQYF. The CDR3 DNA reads TGTGCCAGCAGCACTGGGACTAGCGGGGGGGCAGAGACGCAGTATTTT.

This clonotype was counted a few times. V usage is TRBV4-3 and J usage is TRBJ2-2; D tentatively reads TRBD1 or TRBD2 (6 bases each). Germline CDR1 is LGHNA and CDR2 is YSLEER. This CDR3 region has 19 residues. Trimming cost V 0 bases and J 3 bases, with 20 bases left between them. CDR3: CASSQDVYGGRYDTGELFF. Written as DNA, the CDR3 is TGCGCCAGCAGCCAAGATGTCTACGGGGGCCGGTACGACACCGGGGAGCTGTTTTTT.